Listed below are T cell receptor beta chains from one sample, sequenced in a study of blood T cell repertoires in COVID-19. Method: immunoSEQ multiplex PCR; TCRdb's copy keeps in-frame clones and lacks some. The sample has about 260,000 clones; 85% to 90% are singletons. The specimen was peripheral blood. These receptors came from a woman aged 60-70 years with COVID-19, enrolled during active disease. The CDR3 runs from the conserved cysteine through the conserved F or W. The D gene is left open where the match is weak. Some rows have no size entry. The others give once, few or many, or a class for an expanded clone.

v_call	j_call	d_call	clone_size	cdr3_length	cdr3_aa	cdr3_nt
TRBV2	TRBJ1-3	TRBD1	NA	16	CASSRDRLSSGNTIYF	TGTGCCAGCAGTAGGGACAGACTGAGCTCTGGAAACACCATATATTTT
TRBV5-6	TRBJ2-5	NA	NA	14	CASSFRAGKETQYF	TGTGCCAGCAGCTTCCGGGCAGGGAAAGAGACCCAGTACTTC
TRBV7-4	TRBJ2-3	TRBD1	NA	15	CASSPGTGIGDTQYF	TGTGCCAGCAGCCCAGGGACAGGGATTGGGGATACGCAGTATTTT
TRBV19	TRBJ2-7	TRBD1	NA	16	CASSHLPGQRTYEQYF	TGTGCCAGTAGCCATCTTCCGGGACAGAGAACCTACGAGCAGTACTTC
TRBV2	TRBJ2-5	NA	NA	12	CASGLRGETQYF	TGTGCCAGCGGTTTAAGGGGAGAGACCCAGTACTTC
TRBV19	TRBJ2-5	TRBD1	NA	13	CASSIGTGRAQYF	TGTGCCAGTAGTATAGGGACAGGGCGAGCCCAGTACTTC
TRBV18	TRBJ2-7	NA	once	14	CASSPRQEVHEQYF	TGTGCCAGCTCACCCCGACAGGAGGTCCACGAGCAGTACTTC
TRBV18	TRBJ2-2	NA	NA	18	CASSAQGLAASFTGELFF	TGTGCCAGCTCAGCACAGGGTCTAGCGGCCTCTTTCACCGGGGAGCTGTTTTTT
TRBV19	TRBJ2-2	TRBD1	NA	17	CASSQRGQFANTGELFF	TGTGCCAGTAGCCAAAGGGGGCAGTTCGCGAACACCGGGGAGCTGTTTTTT
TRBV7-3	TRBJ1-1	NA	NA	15	CASSLTVREETEAFF	TGTGCCAGCAGCTTAACGGTGAGGGAGGAAACTGAAGCTTTCTTT
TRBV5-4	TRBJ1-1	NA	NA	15	CASSFNLAMNTEAFF	TGTGCCAGCAGCTTCAACCTAGCTATGAACACTGAAGCTTTCTTT
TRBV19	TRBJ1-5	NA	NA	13	CASTPAGGGPQHF	TGTGCCAGTACCCCGGCCGGGGGAGGGCCCCAGCATTTT
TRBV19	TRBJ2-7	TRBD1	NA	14	CASSTGTGSYEQYF	TGTGCCAGTAGTACAGGGACAGGCTCCTACGAGCAGTACTTC
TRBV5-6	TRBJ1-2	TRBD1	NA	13	CASSLWTGLGYTF	TGTGCCAGCAGCTTATGGACAGGCCTGGGCTACACCTTC
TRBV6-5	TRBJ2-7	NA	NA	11	CASSTYYEQYF	TGTGCCAGCAGTACCTACTACGAGCAGTACTTC
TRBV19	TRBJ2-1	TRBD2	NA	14	CASSLAGGYDEQFF	TGTGCCAGTAGCCTAGCGGGAGGGTATGATGAGCAGTTCTTC
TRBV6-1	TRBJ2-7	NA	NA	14	CASSEAGEGYEQYF	TGTGCCAGCAGTGAAGCGGGAGAAGGTTACGAGCAGTACTTC
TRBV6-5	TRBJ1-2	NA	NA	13	CASSRGGVYGYTF	TGTGCCAGCAGCCGGGGGGGCGTCTATGGCTACACCTTC
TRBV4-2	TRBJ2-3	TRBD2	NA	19	CASSPQSPGTSGRIDTQYF	TGTGCCAGCAGCCCCCAGAGTCCCGGGACTAGCGGGAGGATAGATACGCAGTATTTT
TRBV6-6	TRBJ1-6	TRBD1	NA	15	CASSYGTGDDSPLHF	TGTGCCAGCAGTTATGGGACAGGGGATGATTCACCCCTCCACTTT
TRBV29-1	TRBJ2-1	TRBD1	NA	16	CSVEGSEQGAYNEQFF	TGCAGCGTTGAAGGATCGGAGCAGGGGGCCTACAATGAGCAGTTCTTC
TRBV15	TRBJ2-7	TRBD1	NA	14	CATSRGGQGYEQYF	TGTGCCACCAGCAGGGGCGGACAGGGATACGAGCAGTACTTC